This note documents a single T cell receptor (beta chain) sequence. As handled by the study authors: Amplifying reference gene primers gave estimates of nucleated cell counts. Measured with immunoSEQ multiplex PCR; TCRdb has only the in-frame clones, and not every one. The V and J calls and the clone size are those of that table, but D and trimming were determined from the DNA. Found here are over 300,000 clones, almost 90% of them singletons; the top ten hold approximately 6.2%. The data were taken from a study of blood T cell repertoires in COVID-19. Study at large: Donors in the United States, Italy and Spain gave samples during acute or convalescent COVID-19. Nucleic acid was either cDNA or gDNA, and it came from T cells, B-cell-depleted T cells, or PBMCs.

The CDR3 totals 16 residues. Germline lookup yields CDR1 KGHSH and CDR2 LQKENI. The V segment lost 4 bases and the J segment 5 bases; nucleotides outside the gene matches: 8. Sequencing was done on a sample of peripheral blood. V and J are TRBV18 and TRBJ2-5; 12 bases are shared with TRBD1. The TCR originated in a man aged 18 to 29 with active or convalescent COVID-19. The CDR3 sequence: CASSRSGTGGRETQYF. In nucleotides, the CDR3 is TGTGCCAGCTCACGCTCCGGGACAGGGGGCAGGGAGACCCAGTACTTC.